These T cell receptor beta chains were read from a single sample in a study of blood T cell repertoires in COVID-19. Sequenced by immunoSEQ multiplex PCR; TCRdb stores in-frame clones only, minus some. The sample includes about 300,000 clones, around 88% seen only once; the top ten take over 6%. The sample comprised peripheral blood. All receptors come from a woman aged 25 to 39 who had recovered from COVID-19. The CDR3 runs from the conserved cysteine through the conserved F or W.

V gene: TRBV27; CDR3 protein: CASSPSPTGWDGELFF
V gene: TRBV20-1; CDR3 protein: CSAALINEQYF
V gene: TRBV4-2; CDR3 protein: CASSQDLAQPLNTQYF
V gene: TRBV19; CDR3 protein: CASTQSNREGGYTF
V gene: TRBV18; CDR3 protein: CASSRGQGKNQPQHF
V gene: TRBV10-2; CDR3 protein: CASSETVYNSPLHF
V gene: TRBV28; CDR3 protein: CASIRGGGLATNEKLFF
V gene: TRBV7-9; CDR3 protein: CASSRTSGVETQYF
V gene: TRBV5-1; CDR3 protein: CASRGGYDKNYGYTF
V gene: TRBV28; CDR3 protein: CASSWSQGSTEAFF
V gene: TRBV25-1; CDR3 protein: CASSDETFGGEQYF
V gene: TRBV28; CDR3 protein: CASRPQGTSYNEQFF
V gene: TRBV5-4; CDR3 protein: CASSSQWGPTETQYF
V gene: TRBV19; CDR3 protein: CASSIGSRGPNTEAFF
V gene: TRBV25-1; CDR3 protein: CASSEYPQGTGYTF
V gene: TRBV2; CDR3 protein: CASSTGTGSTEAFF